Presented here are 12 T cell receptor beta chains from one specimen sequenced in a study of PD-1 blockade in classical Hodgkin lymphoma. TCRdb's table, derived via immunoSEQ multiplex PCR, lists solely in-frame clones and lacks some. Among roughly 20,000 clones listed, around 68% were seen once. Relapses following autologous stem cell transplantation were seen in all patients, with brentuximab vedotin exposure varying. Here the sequenced sample was peripheral blood mononuclear cells (PBMCs), taken at baseline. Source of these receptors: a human donor with classical Hodgkin lymphoma.

A few counts support this clone. A read error is possible here, since a much larger clone lies one base away. This same CDR3 is encoded by further DNA sequences in the sample. This rearrangement joins TRBV5-6 to TRBJ1-6; 9 nucleotides line up with TRBD1. Germline CDR1 and CDR2: SGHDT and YYEEEE. V shed 0 bases and J 5 bases; nucleotides not matched to a gene: 0. This CDR3 is 15 amino acids long. CDR3 region: CASSLGQGDNSPLHF. The DNA of the CDR3 is TGTGCCAGCAGCTTGGGACAGGGGGATAATTCACCCCTCCACTTT.

The gene calls are TRBV30 and TRBJ1-1, with a tentative D call TRBD1 (5 bases). V was shortened by 7 bases and J by 4 bases, with 22 bases between the two germline ends. The CDR3 is 15 residues long. Germline CDR1 reads GTSNPN; CDR2 reads SVGIG (reference sequence). CDR3 region: CASGGQLGGSTEAFF. DNA of the CDR3: TGTGCCTCCGGGGGTCAATTAGGAGGGAGCACTGAAGCTTTCTTT.

The chain carries TRBV27 and TRBJ2-7; 7 nucleotides line up with TRBD2. Germline-derived CDR1 and CDR2 are MNHEY and SMNVEV (reference sequence). The CDR3 length is 16 residues. The V segment lost 6 bases and the J segment 3 bases; nucleotides outside the gene matches: 14. The CDR3 coding sequence is TGTGCCAGCAGAGGTCTAGCGGAACAAGCCAGCTACGAGCAGTACTTC. Protein: CASRGLAEQASYEQYF.

The chain links TRBV5-4 to TRBJ1-1; D is uncertain. Trimming removed 4 bases at V and 1 base at J, with 14 bases between. CDR3 length equals 15 residues. Germline assignment: CDR1 SGHNT and CDR2 YYREEE (reference sequence). Written as DNA, the CDR3 is TGTGCCAGCAGCCAAGATCTTGCAGAGAACACTGAAGCTTTCTTT. Protein: CASSQDLAENTEAFF.

The chain combines TRBV6-1 with TRBJ1-2; 7 bases fit TRBD1. V trimming: 6 bases; J trimming: 5 bases; junction bases outside the gene matches: 6. This CDR3 has 13 residues. The germline CDR1 and CDR2 sequences are MNHNS and SASEGT. CDR3 sequence: CASRPTGWYGYTF. CDR3 sequence (DNA): TGTGCCAGCAGGCCGACAGGGTGGTATGGCTACACCTTC.

The V gene is TRBV5-6, the J gene TRBJ2-5; D is perhaps TRBD1 or TRBD2 (5 bases each). V gave up 5 bases and J gave up 9 bases, with 17 bases separating them. The germline V gene encodes CDR1 SGHDT and CDR2 YYEEEE. The CDR3 extends over 13 amino acids. CDR3 in amino acids: CASSRDRHGSQYF. For the CDR3, the DNA is TGTGCCAGCAGTCGGGACCGCCATGGGTCCCAGTACTTC.

This clone was counted between two and nine times. The chain joins TRBV27 to TRBJ2-7, with D tentatively TRBD2 (6 bases). In germline, CDR1 is MNHEY, CDR2 SMNVEV (reference sequence). This CDR3 comprises 13 residues. Trimming pared 3 bases from V and 2 bases from J, leaving 8 bases between. The CDR3 loop reads CASSLEGPYEQYF. CDR3 coding DNA: TGTGCCAGCAGTTTGGAGGGTCCCTACGAGCAGTACTTC.

The V call is TRBV5-1, the J call TRBJ2-4, with D perhaps assigned TRBD1 or TRBD2 (5 bases each). The CDR3 is 16 residues long. Trimming left V 3 bases short and J 0 bases short, with 13 bases between. The germline V gene has CDR1 SGHRS and CDR2 YFSETQ. DNA of the CDR3: TGCGCCAGCAGCTGGGGGACGTCACTAGCCAAAAACATTCAGTACTTC. It translates to CASSWGTSLAKNIQYF.

This clone has just a few counts. The chain combines TRBV4-1 with TRBJ1-2; no clear D. Deletions cut 4 bases from V and 3 bases from J, with 24 bases between. CDR1 is MGHRA and CDR2 is YSYEKL in the germline V gene. This CDR3 has 18 amino acids. The CDR3 region is CASSPTLRRRDLDYGYTF. CDR3 in DNA: TGCGCCAGCAGCCCCACTTTACGACGTAGGGATTTGGACTATGGCTACACCTTC.

The CDR3, as DNA: TGTGCCAGCACCCAGACAGGGGGCTATGGCTACACCTTC. Translating it yields CASTQTGGYGYTF. The J gene is TRBJ1-2, the V gene TRBV2, with TRBD1 matching over 9 bases. V trimming: 7 bases; J trimming: 4 bases; junction bases outside the gene matches: 4. Germline loops: CDR1 SNHLY, CDR2 FYNNEI. The CDR3 spans 13 residues.

The chain combines TRBV9 with TRBJ2-5; perhaps TRBD2 as D (6 bases). Looked up from germline, CDR1 is SGDLS and CDR2 is YYNGEE. Trimming stripped 0 bases from V and 3 bases from J, with 9 bases between. The CDR3 is 14 residues long. In DNA form, the CDR3 reads TGTGCCAGCAGCGTAGACGGGGAGGAAGAGACCCAGTACTTC. As protein: CASSVDGEEETQYF.

The chain joins TRBV4-1 to TRBJ2-5; D might be TRBD2 (6 bases). Germline assignment: CDR1 MGHRA and CDR2 YSYEKL. V lost 1 base and J 7 bases, leaving 7 bases between the germline ends. CDR3 length: 12 residues. The CDR3 sequence: CASSQVEGTQYF. Written as DNA, the CDR3 is TGCGCCAGCAGCCAAGTGGAGGGGACCCAGTACTTC.